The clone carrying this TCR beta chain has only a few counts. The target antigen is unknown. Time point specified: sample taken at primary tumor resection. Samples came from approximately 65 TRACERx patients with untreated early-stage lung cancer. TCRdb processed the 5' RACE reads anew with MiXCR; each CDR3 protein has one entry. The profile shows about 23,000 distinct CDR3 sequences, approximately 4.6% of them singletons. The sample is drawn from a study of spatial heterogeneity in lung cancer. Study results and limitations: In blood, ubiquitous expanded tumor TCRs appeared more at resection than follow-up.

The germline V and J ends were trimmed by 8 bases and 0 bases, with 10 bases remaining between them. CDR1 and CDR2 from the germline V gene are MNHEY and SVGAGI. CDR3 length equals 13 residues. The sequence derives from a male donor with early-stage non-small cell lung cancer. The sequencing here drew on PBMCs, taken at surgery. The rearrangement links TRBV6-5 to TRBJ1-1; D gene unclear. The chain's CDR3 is CASSGPMNTEAFF. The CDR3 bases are TGTGCCAGCTCGGGCCCAATGAACACTGAAGCTTTCTTT.